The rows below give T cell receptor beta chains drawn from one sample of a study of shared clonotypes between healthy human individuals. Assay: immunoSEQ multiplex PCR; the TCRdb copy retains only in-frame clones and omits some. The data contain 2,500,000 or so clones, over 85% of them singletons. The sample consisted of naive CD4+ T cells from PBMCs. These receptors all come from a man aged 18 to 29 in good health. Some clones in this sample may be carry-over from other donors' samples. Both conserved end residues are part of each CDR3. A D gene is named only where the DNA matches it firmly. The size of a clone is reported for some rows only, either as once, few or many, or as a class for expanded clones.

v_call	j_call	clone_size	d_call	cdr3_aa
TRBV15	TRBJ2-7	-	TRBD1	CATSRAGTGAHEQYF
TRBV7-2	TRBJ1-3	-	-	CASSLRGNTIYF
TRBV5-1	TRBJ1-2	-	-	CASSLALYGDYGYTF
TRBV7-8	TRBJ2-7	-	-	CASSLAREDEQYF
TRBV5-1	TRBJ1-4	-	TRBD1	CASSYQGQGQTNEKLFF
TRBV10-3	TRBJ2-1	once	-	CAIRDYYNEQFF
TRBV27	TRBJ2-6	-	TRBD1	CASRATGVISGANVLTF
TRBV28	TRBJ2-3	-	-	CASSLLQLATDTQYF
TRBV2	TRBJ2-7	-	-	CASSELSGTGQYF
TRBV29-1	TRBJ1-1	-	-	CSVGTYTEAFF
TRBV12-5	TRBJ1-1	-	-	CASGHSGNTEAFF
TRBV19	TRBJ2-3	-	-	CASRERALGTDTQYF
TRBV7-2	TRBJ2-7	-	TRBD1	CASRGGVYEQYF
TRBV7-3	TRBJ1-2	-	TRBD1	CASSPGQGGNYGYTF
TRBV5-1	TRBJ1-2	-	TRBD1	CASSRPGQNYGYTF
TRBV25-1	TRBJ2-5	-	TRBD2	CASSGLAGPQETQYF
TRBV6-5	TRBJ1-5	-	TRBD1	CASRTRDRGVQPQHF
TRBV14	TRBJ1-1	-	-	CASSPPLGGWDTEAFF
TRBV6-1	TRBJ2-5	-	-	CASSEGGGRETQYF
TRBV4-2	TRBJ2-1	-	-	CASSQGGRNEQFF
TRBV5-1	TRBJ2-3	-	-	CASSENREDTQYF
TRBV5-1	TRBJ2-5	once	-	CASSLNLQETQYF
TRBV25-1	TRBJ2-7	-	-	CASSDTQGPKDEQYF
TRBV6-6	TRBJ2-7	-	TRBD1	CASRPGQGIYEQYF
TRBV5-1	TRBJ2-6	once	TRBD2	CASSLAVAGGVSSGANVLTF
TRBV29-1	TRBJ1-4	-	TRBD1	CSVGGQGANEKLFF
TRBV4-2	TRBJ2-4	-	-	CASSQDRDQNIQYF
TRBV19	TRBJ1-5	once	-	CASSILHQPQHF
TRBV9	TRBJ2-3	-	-	CASSVAGNRQYTDTQYF